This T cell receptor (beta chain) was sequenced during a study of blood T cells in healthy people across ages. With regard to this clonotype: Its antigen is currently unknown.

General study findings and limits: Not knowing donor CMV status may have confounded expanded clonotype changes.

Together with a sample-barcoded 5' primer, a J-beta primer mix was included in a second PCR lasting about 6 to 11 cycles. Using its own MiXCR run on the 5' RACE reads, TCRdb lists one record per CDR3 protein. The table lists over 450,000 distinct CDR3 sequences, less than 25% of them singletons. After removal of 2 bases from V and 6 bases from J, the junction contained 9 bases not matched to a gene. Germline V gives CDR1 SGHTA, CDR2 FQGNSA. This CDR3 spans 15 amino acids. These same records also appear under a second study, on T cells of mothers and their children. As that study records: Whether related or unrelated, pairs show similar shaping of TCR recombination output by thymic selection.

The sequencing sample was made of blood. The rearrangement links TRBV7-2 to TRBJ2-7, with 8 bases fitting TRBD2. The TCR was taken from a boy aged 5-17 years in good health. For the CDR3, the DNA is TGTGCCAGCAGCTTATTAGGACTAGCAACTGGCGAGCAGTACTTC. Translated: CASSLLGLATGEQYF.